Below, one T cell receptor (beta chain) is given with its context. Its antigen is unidentified. Other nucleotide sequences from this sample produce the same CDR3. Original processing methods: Junction-only sequences without quality scores came from ImmunoSEQ, so filtering differed. Generated by immunoSEQ multiplex PCR, the TCRdb table keeps only in-frame clones and is missing some. That table is the source of V, J and clone size, and D and trimming were worked out from the DNA. Among under 650,000 clones listed, 90% to 96% were seen once. These data come from a study of shared clonotypes between healthy human individuals. At the level of the study: Used for every donor were three CD4 naive, three CD4 memory, two CD8 naive and one CD8 memory plate. Study results and limitations: The represented genetic and exposure-history diversity was limited by the small number of donors. Clonotype sharing across a handful of donors was observed for about 5.2% of naive CD4 clonotypes.

J was trimmed by 0 bases and V by 3 bases; bases with no gene match: 3. The CDR3 loop spans 15 amino acids. CDR1 is KGHSH and CDR2 is LQKENI in the germline V gene. This TCR was recovered from a woman in her twenties or thirties in good health. The sequenced material came from naive CD4+ T cells sorted from blood. Stated subset: CD45RA+ positively selected. The chain couples TRBV18 to TRBJ1-2; TRBD1 matches 8 bases. The CDR3 region is CASSPGTGPNYGYTF. The DNA of the CDR3 is TGTGCCAGCTCACCTGGGACAGGACCTAACTATGGCTACACCTTC.